Presented here are 18 T cell receptor beta chains from one specimen sequenced in a study of T cell responses to AZD1222 COVID-19 vaccine. Sequencing was performed with immunoSEQ multiplex PCR; in TCRdb, only in-frame clones are kept and a portion is missing. Among under 130,000 clones listed, more than 85% were seen once. The material was peripheral blood, obtained on day 0 of AZD1222 vaccination. These receptors were collected from an adult in good health.

The count of this clone is one. The CDR3: CASSPRATGEDQPQHF. The CDR3 region has the DNA TGTGCCAGCAGCCCCCGGGCGACAGGGGAGGATCAGCCCCAGCATTTT. The genes are TRBV7-3 and TRBJ1-5; 8 bases are a match to TRBD1. Germline-derived CDR1 and CDR2 are SGHTA and FQGTGA. The CDR3 consists of 16 residues. J gave up 5 bases and V 5 bases, and 11 bases lay outside the gene matches.

The chain joins TRBV7-9 to TRBJ1-1; D not resolved. The CDR3 covers 15 residues. Germline CDR1 is SEHNR and CDR2 is FQNEAQ (reference sequence). V lost 5 bases to trimming and J lost 5 bases, with 18 bases between them. DNA of the CDR3: TGTGCCAGCAGCCCCTCGGCCGGAGGGAGGACTGAAGCTTTCTTT. It translates to CASSPSAGGRTEAFF.

This sequence joins TRBV19 and TRBJ1-2, with TRBD1 matching 10 bases. Germline V gene lookup returns CDR1 LNHDA and CDR2 SQIVND (reference sequence). The CDR3 contains 15 residues. V trimming: 3 bases; J trimming: 5 bases; junction bases outside the gene matches: 6. The chain's CDR3 is CASSISAGQGYGYTF. In DNA form, the CDR3 reads TGTGCCAGTAGTATTTCGGCGGGACAGGGGTATGGCTACACCTTC. The full variable domain, with the rest looked up from reference TRBV19 and TRBJ1-2, is DGGITQSPKYLFRKEGQNVTLSCEQNLNHDAMYWYRQDPGQGLRLIYYSQIVNDFQKGDIAEGYSVSREKKESFPLTVTSAQKNPTAFYLCASSISAGQGYGYTFGSGTRLTVV.

The chain employs TRBV7-9 and TRBJ2-7; tentatively, D is TRBD2 (6 bases). Looked up from germline, CDR1 is SEHNR and CDR2 is FQNEAQ (reference sequence). The CDR3 runs 15 residues. V gave up 3 bases and J gave up 2 bases, with 14 bases separating them. The CDR3 DNA is TGTGCCAGCAGCTTTCTCGGTAGCGGAGCCTACGAGCAGTACTTC. Its translation is CASSFLGSGAYEQYF. The variable domain in full, with the rest retrieved from reference TRBV7-9 and TRBJ2-7, is DTGVSQNPRHKITKRGQNVTFRCDPISEHNRLYWYRQTLGQGPEFLTYFQNEAQLEKSRLLSDRFSAERPKGSFSTLEIQRTEQGDSAMYLCASSFLGSGAYEQYFGPGTRLTVT.

This sequence joins TRBV5-1 and TRBJ2-7, with TRBD1 matching over 9 bases. This CDR3 has 15 residues. V lost 1 base and J lost 6; bases outside the gene matches: 8. Germline-derived CDR1 and CDR2 are SGHRS and YFSETQ. This CDR3 reads CASSLRGQGVGEQYF. The CDR3 nucleotides read TGCGCCAGCAGCTTGCGGGGACAGGGAGTAGGCGAGCAGTACTTC.

The V gene is TRBV28, the J gene TRBJ2-7; 9 bases agree with TRBD1. V was clipped by 5 bases and J by 3 bases; unmatched bases: 11. The CDR3 is 16 residues long. The V gene's germline CDR1 is MDHEN and CDR2 SYDVKM. The CDR3 region has the DNA TGTGCCAGCAGTCCCCCGCCGGGACAGGGTTACTACGAGCAGTACTTC. Translation: CASSPPPGQGYYEQYF. Complete variable domain (other parts from reference TRBV28 and TRBJ2-7): DVKVTQSSRYLVKRTGEKVFLECVQDMDHENMFWYRQDPGLGLRLIYFSYDVKMKEKGDIPEGYSVSREKKERFSLILESASTNQTSMYLCASSPPPGQGYYEQYFGPGTRLTVT.

The chain has TRBV6-6 and TRBJ1-4; D may be TRBD1 (6 bases). Looked up from germline, CDR1 is MNHNY and CDR2 is SVGAGI (reference sequence). The CDR3 has 14 amino acids. V was clipped by 2 bases and J by 7 bases, with 11 bases between them. The CDR3 DNA reads as TGTGCCAGCAGTTACATCAGGGGAGGTGAAAAACTGTTTTTT. The encoded protein is CASSYIRGGEKLFF.

This clone was observed a few times. The rearrangement joins TRBV5-1 to TRBJ1-3, with D tentatively TRBD1 (6 bases). Trimming shortened V by 1 base and J by 4 bases, and 9 bases separated the two germline ends. CDR3 size: 14 residues. The germline V gene has CDR1 SGHRS and CDR2 YFSETQ. This CDR3 is CASSLLQGGNTIYF. CDR3 coding DNA: TGCGCCAGCAGCTTGTTACAGGGCGGAAACACCATATATTTT.

The chain's CDR3 is CASSLDEEKYNEQFF. CDR3 DNA sequence: TGCGCCAGCAGCTTGGACGAGGAGAAGTACAATGAGCAGTTCTTC. The J gene is TRBJ2-1, the V gene TRBV5-1; no clear D gene. Germline values: CDR1 SGHRS, CDR2 YFSETQ. V lost 0 bases, J lost 4 bases, and 11 bases lay in between. This CDR3 region has 15 residues.

In its sample, this clone was seen once. The chain uses TRBV5-1 and TRBJ2-2; 8 bases line up with TRBD1. With 0 bases clipped from V and 2 bases from J, the junction kept 6 bases outside the gene matches. The CDR3 has 17 amino acids. Germline CDR1 reads SGHRS; CDR2 reads YFSETQ. CDR3 amino acids: CASSLAVSGGNTGELFF. For the CDR3, the DNA is TGCGCCAGCAGCTTGGCCGTCTCAGGGGGCAACACCGGGGAGCTGTTTTTT.

The rearrangement links TRBV6-6 to TRBJ1-1, with TRBD1 identical over 8 bases. Trimming took 1 base from V and 5 from J; bases not matched to a gene: 3. The CDR3 consists of 14 residues. The germline gives CDR1 MNHNY, CDR2 SVGAGI (reference sequence). CDR3 nucleotide sequence: TGTGCCAGCAGTTACTTGGGGACAGGTACTGAAGCTTTCTTT. It yields the protein CASSYLGTGTEAFF.

This clone was seen a single time. V is TRBV6-1 and J is TRBJ1-6; D gene unclear. Germline CDR1 reads MNHNS; CDR2 reads SASEGT. Trimming removed 2 bases from V and 9 bases from J, with 5 bases in between. CDR3 length: 12 amino acids. For the CDR3, the DNA is TGTGCCAGCAGTGAAATGGGTTCACCCCTCCACTTT. The encoded protein is CASSEMGSPLHF.

The chain couples TRBV29-1 to TRBJ2-3; a possible D gene is TRBD2 (6 bases). The CDR3 is 16 amino acids. CDR1 and CDR2 (germline): SQVTM, ANQGSEA. The ends were cut back, 1 base at V and 2 bases at J, with 16 bases in the middle. CDR3 sequence reads: CSVEGYGGWNTDTQYF. CDR3 DNA sequence: TGCAGCGTTGAAGGATACGGGGGATGGAACACAGATACGCAGTATTTT.

This chain uses TRBV30 with TRBJ1-2; no definite D call. This CDR3 has 12 amino acids. From germline, CDR1 is GTSNPN and CDR2 SVGIG (reference sequence). V dropped 3 bases and J dropped 5 bases, with 10 bases sitting between them. The CDR3 nucleotides are TGTGCCTGGAGCGACCAGAGATATGGCTACACCTTC. As protein: CAWSDQRYGYTF.

V and J are TRBV7-9 and TRBJ2-7, with D perhaps matching TRBD2 (6 bases). V was shortened by 0 bases and J by 2 bases, with 14 bases between the two germline ends. The CDR3 runs to 16 residues. Germline values: CDR1 SEHNR, CDR2 FQNEAQ (reference sequence). CDR3 protein: CASSLAGAGRTYEQYF. For the CDR3, the DNA is TGTGCCAGCAGCTTAGCAGGGGCGGGGCGGACCTACGAGCAGTACTTC. The variable domain in full, completed from reference TRBV7-9 and TRBJ2-7, reads DTGVSQNPRHKITKRGQNVTFRCDPISEHNRLYWYRQTLGQGPEFLTYFQNEAQLEKSRLLSDRFSAERPKGSFSTLEIQRTEQGDSAMYLCASSLAGAGRTYEQYFGPGTRLTVT.

This clone was observed once. The chain has TRBV7-3 and TRBJ2-2; 8 nucleotides match TRBD1. The CDR3 has 16 amino acids. Germline V lookup: CDR1 SGHTA, CDR2 FQGTGA. The ends lost 1 base at V and 7 bases at J; junction bases unmatched: 8. CDR3 in DNA: TGTGCCAGCAGCTTAAGTCCAGGGGGCAAAGGCGGGGAGCTGTTTTTT. It is translated as CASSLSPGGKGGELFF.

The chain recombines TRBV14 with TRBJ1-2; TRBD1 agrees at 10 bases. The V gene end was trimmed by 1 base and the J gene end by 6 bases; junction bases not matched to a gene: 5. The germline V gene encodes CDR1 SGHDN and CDR2 FVKESK. This CDR3 spans 15 amino acids. As DNA, the CDR3 is TGTGCCAGCAGCCAAGTTCTAGACAGGGGGCATGGCTACACCTTC. Its translation is CASSQVLDRGHGYTF.

V is TRBV2 and J is TRBJ1-3; D might be TRBD1 (6 bases). There are 14 residues in the CDR3. With 8 bases removed from V and 1 base from J, the gap between germline ends came to 12 bases. Looked up from germline, CDR1 is SNHLY and CDR2 is FYNNEI. CDR3 in DNA: TGTGCCAGCGGAAAGGGGGGGTCTGGAAACACCATATATTTT. Amino acid sequence: CASGKGGSGNTIYF. The variable domain in full, completed from reference TRBV2 and TRBJ1-3, reads EPEVTQTPSHQVTQMGQEVILRCVPISNHLYFYWYRQILGQKVEFLVSFYNNEISEKSEIFDDQFSVERPDGSNFTLKIRSTKLEDSAMYFCASGKGGSGNTIYFGEGSWLTVV.